Listed below are T cell receptor beta chains from one sample, sequenced in a study of control samples from healthy donors and cancer patients. The repertoire was sequenced with immunoSEQ multiplex PCR; TCRdb's copy has only in-frame clones and lacks some. The table records around 200,000 clones, roughly 93% of them present only once. The sequenced material came from blood. The source of these receptors is a man aged 18 to 29 in good health. Each CDR3 is given with its conserved first and last residue. Fields, in order: V gene, clone size, J gene, CDR3 length, D gene, CDR3 protein, CDR3 DNA. D genes are given only for firm matches. Not all rows give a size; the values are once, few, many and, for expanded clones, a class.

TRBV5-4	NA	TRBJ1-2	13	TRBD1	CASSRGTGSGYTF	TGTGCCAGCAGCCGCGGGACAGGGTCTGGCTACACCTTC
TRBV3-1/TRBV3-2	NA	TRBJ2-2	14	TRBD2	CASSRGGATGELFF	TGTGCCAGCAGCCGGGGAGGGGCGACCGGGGAGCTGTTTTTT
TRBV12-3/TRBV12-4	NA	TRBJ1-1	13	NA	CASRRNLVGEAFF	TGTGCCAGCAGACGAAATCTCGTGGGTGAAGCTTTCTTT
TRBV27	NA	TRBJ1-5	15	NA	CASSLGGAGNQPQHF	TGTGCCAGCAGTTTGGGGGGCGCCGGCAATCAGCCCCAGCATTTT
TRBV18	NA	TRBJ1-2	14	NA	CASSPRGRNYGYTF	TGTGCCAGCTCACCCCGCGGCCGCAACTATGGCTACACCTTC
TRBV20-1	NA	TRBJ1-2	14	NA	CSASSEGGDYGYTF	TGCAGTGCTAGTTCCGAAGGGGGAGACTATGGCTACACCTTC
TRBV11-3	NA	TRBJ2-3	14	NA	CASSLSRRAGTQYF	TGTGCCAGCAGCTTATCACGGCGAGCGGGTACGCAGTATTTT
TRBV20-1	NA	TRBJ1-2	11	NA	CSANPGYGYTF	TGCAGTGCTAATCCTGGGTATGGCTACACCTTC
TRBV20-1	NA	TRBJ1-5	13	NA	CSASVGASEPQHF	TGCAGTGCTAGTGTCGGGGCCAGTGAGCCCCAGCATTTT
TRBV7-2	NA	TRBJ1-1	13	NA	CASSLARTGEAFF	TGTGCCAGCAGCTTAGCGAGAACAGGGGAAGCTTTCTTT
TRBV6-1	NA	TRBJ1-5	15	NA	CASSELGYSNQPQHF	TGTGCCAGCAGTGAACTAGGGTATAGCAATCAGCCCCAGCATTTT
TRBV5-8	NA	TRBJ2-2	14	NA	CASSFKGRNGELFF	TGTGCCAGCAGCTTTAAGGGGCGCAACGGGGAGCTGTTTTTT
TRBV28	once	TRBJ1-4	13	NA	CASSMYREEKLFF	TGTGCCAGCAGTATGTACAGGGAGGAAAAACTGTTTTTT
TRBV10-3	NA	TRBJ1-2	14	TRBD1	CAISESGTGYGYTF	TGTGCCATCAGTGAGTCGGGGACAGGGTATGGCTACACCTTC
TRBV14	NA	TRBJ1-1	13	NA	CASSQMMNTEAFF	TGTGCCAGCAGCCAGATGATGAACACTGAAGCTTTCTTT
TRBV7-8	NA	TRBJ2-1	17	TRBD2	CASSSISGGSSYNEQFF	TGTGCCAGCAGCTCAATCTCGGGGGGGAGCTCCTACAATGAGCAGTTCTTC
TRBV18	NA	TRBJ1-3	16	NA	CASSPGRGSSGNTIYF	TGTGCCAGCTCACCCGGCAGGGGTTCATCTGGAAACACCATATATTTT
TRBV4-1	NA	TRBJ1-2	14	TRBD1	CASSQDRVGYGYTF	TGCGCCAGCAGCCAGGACAGGGTTGGCTATGGCTACACCTTC
TRBV18	NA	TRBJ1-4	15	NA	CASSPQNSPGEKLFF	TGTGCCAGCTCACCACAAAACTCACCGGGGGAAAAACTGTTTTTT
TRBV6-4	once	TRBJ2-2	15	TRBD2	CASSEGSGDTGELFF	TGTGCCAGCAGTGAAGGTAGCGGGGACACCGGGGAGCTGTTTTTT
TRBV28	NA	TRBJ2-4	16	NA	CASSSLTGIAKNIQYF	TGTGCCAGCAGTTCCCTTACAGGGATAGCCAAAAACATTCAGTACTTC
TRBV19	NA	TRBJ1-5	16	TRBD1	CASSPGTANSNQPQHF	TGTGCCAGTAGTCCCGGGACAGCTAATAGCAATCAGCCCCAGCATTTT
TRBV12-3/TRBV12-4	NA	TRBJ1-3	13	NA	CASRPPEPIAIYF	TGTGCCAGCAGACCTCCAGAGCCGATCGCCATATATTTT